The source of this TCR beta chain is a study of tumour-infiltrating T cells in Burkitt lymphoma. Trimming stripped 2 bases from V and 11 bases from J, with 15 bases between. Germline V gene lookup returns CDR1 SGDLS and CDR2 YYNGEE. This CDR3 region has 13 residues. The assay was immunoSEQ multiplex PCR, and TCRdb's table has in-frame clones only and misses some. In the table there are some 3,800 clones, under 20% of which are singletons. This chain links TRBV9 with TRBJ2-3, with D unresolved. The sequence came from a human donor with diffuse large B-cell lymphoma. Some clones in this sample may be carry-over from other donors' samples. The source material was tumor tissue. The CDR3 DNA sequence: TGTGCCAGCAGCGTCCTCGACGGGCGATTGCAGTATTTT. This sequence encodes CASSVLDGRLQYF. Full variable domain (missing parts from reference TRBV9 and TRBJ2-3): DSGVTQTPKHLITATGQRVTLRCSPRSGDLSVYWYQQSLDQGLQFLIQYYNGEERAKGNILERFSAQQFPDLHSELNLSSLELGDSALYFCASSVLDGRLQYFGPGTRLTVL.